The present T cell receptor (beta chain) was sequenced within a study of cytomegalovirus exposure and HLA in healthy donors. This clone was picked up a small number of times. The antigen is unknown. 13 Jbeta primers and 60 Vbeta primers were used for the PCR. Data came from immunoSEQ multiplex PCR; TCRdb stores just in-frame clones and leaves some out. The data contain about 98,000 clones, about 81% of them seen just once; the ten biggest clones take up more than 1.4%. Findings of the study overall: V segments that were indistinguishable, TRBV6-2 and TRBV6-3 among them, were omitted from analysis. With further analysis later on, most CMV-associated TCR beta chains appeared HLA-restricted.

The CDR3 consists of 13 residues. CDR1 is SGHTS, CDR2 YDEGEE, per germline. V was shortened by 5 bases and J by 1 base, with 10 bases between the two germline ends. The rearrangement joins TRBV5-8 to TRBJ2-7; D is perhaps TRBD1 (6 bases). Material for sequencing was PBMCs. The origin of this receptor is a middle-aged man in good health and CMV-seronegative. The CDR3 bases are TGTGCCAGCAGGCGAACAGGGTCCTACGAGCAGTACTTC. Protein sequence: CASRRTGSYEQYF.